One and the same sample provided the 15 T cell receptor beta chains below, sequenced in a study of blood T cell repertoires in COVID-19 (dated by TCRdb to the early 2020s). The library relied on the immunoSEQ multiplex PCR assay. The table was pulled from immuneACCESS by TCRdb, which kept in-frame rearrangements only. Such tables lose some clones; where checked, under half of the loss comes from unresolved V genes, and the rest has no known cause. The sample table lists approximately 230,000 clones, 65% to 90% of them with a count of one. Of the sample, around 1.8% falls within the top ten clones. Source material: PBMCs or T cells enriched from blood (not recorded which). The receptor source for this set is a middle-aged man who had recovered from COVID-19.

This sequence joins TRBV3-1 (or the pseudogene TRBV3-2) and TRBJ1-2, with 12 bases matching TRBD1. The V segment lost 3 bases and the J segment 5 bases; nucleotides outside the gene matches: 10. Germline CDR1 reads LGHDT; CDR2 reads YNNKEL (reference sequence). The CDR3 contains 17 residues. CDR3 DNA: TGTGCCAGCAGCCAGAGGGACAGGGGGCCCATACCTTATGGCTACACCTTC. Protein product: CASSQRDRGPIPYGYTF.

The V gene is TRBV18, the J gene TRBJ1-1; 7 positions match TRBD1. This CDR3 has 13 residues. The V and J ends lost 7 bases and 2 bases, in that order; junction bases with no gene match: 4. Germline V gene sequence: CDR1 KGHSH, CDR2 LQKENI. The CDR3, as DNA: TGTGCCAGCTACGGGACAGCTAACACTGAAGCTTTCTTT. This translates into CASYGTANTEAFF. Full variable domain (missing parts from reference TRBV18 and TRBJ1-1): NAGVMQNPRHLVRRRGQEARLRCSPMKGHSHVYWYRQLPEEGLKFMVYLQKENIIDESGMPKERFSAEFPKEGPSILRIQQVVRGDSAAYFCASYGTANTEAFFGQGTRLTVV.

The gene calls are TRBV5-6 and TRBJ2-3; no clear D gene. V lost 0 bases and J lost 6, with 11 bases in between. There are 14 residues in the CDR3. Germline CDR1 reads SGHDT; CDR2 reads YYEEEE. This chain's CDR3 is CASSLGLIRDTQYF. CDR3 nucleotides: TGTGCCAGCAGCTTGGGTCTGATACGGGATACGCAGTATTTT.

In DNA form, the CDR3 reads TGTGCCAGCAGAGCAAGGCTAGCCTTCAACTACGAGCAGTACTTC. It is translated as CASRARLAFNYEQYF. The V gene is TRBV6-5, the J gene TRBJ2-7; TRBD2 might be the D (5 bases). This CDR3 comprises 15 residues. V lost 6 bases and J 3 bases, leaving 18 bases between the germline ends. Germline V lookup: CDR1 MNHEY, CDR2 SVGAGI.

This clone turned up a few times. This chain links TRBV3-1 (or the pseudogene TRBV3-2) with TRBJ1-2; 10 nucleotides match TRBD1. J was trimmed by 4 bases and V by 0 bases; bases with no gene match: 2. This CDR3 contains 15 residues. Per the germline V gene, CDR1 is LGHDT and CDR2 is YNNKEL (reference sequence). The CDR3 spells CASSQETGGGYGYTF. The DNA for the CDR3 is TGTGCCAGCAGCCAAGAGACAGGGGGCGGCTATGGCTACACCTTC.

This clone showed up just once. This chain joins TRBV28 and TRBJ2-1, with D perhaps matching TRBD2 (5 bases). Per the germline V gene, CDR1 is MDHEN and CDR2 is SYDVKM. This CDR3 is 16 amino acids long. The ends were cut back, 5 bases at V and 0 bases at J, with 14 bases in the middle. The CDR3 is CASSPLRATSYNEQFF. The DNA of the CDR3 is TGTGCCAGCAGTCCCCTGCGGGCCACCTCCTACAATGAGCAGTTCTTC.

V is TRBV7-6 and J is TRBJ2-7; 8 bases are a match to TRBD2. The CDR3 sequence is 14 residues long. CDR1 is SGHVS and CDR2 is FNYEAQ in the germline V gene. Losses at the gene ends were 5 bases for V and 6 bases for J; bases not matched to a gene: 9. CDR3 loop: CASSPTGGPSEQYF. CDR3 bases: TGTGCCAGCAGCCCTACGGGAGGGCCAAGCGAGCAGTACTTC.

This clone was found once. The J gene is TRBJ1-5, the V gene TRBV28, with unresolved D. The CDR3 sequence is 14 residues long. Trimming shortened V by 6 bases and J by 5 bases, and 14 bases separated the two germline ends. CDR1 is MDHEN, CDR2 SYDVKM, per germline. CDR3 nucleotides: TGTGCCAGCAGCCCGGCCGGGTCCGATCAGCCCCAGCATTTT. Its protein is CASSPAGSDQPQHF.

This clone was counted once. The same CDR3 is also encoded by other DNA sequences in this sample. This chain uses TRBV18 with TRBJ2-3; 8 positions match TRBD2. Trimming removed 6 bases from V and 1 base from J; junction bases left unmatched: 6. This CDR3 has 15 residues. Looked up from germline, CDR1 is KGHSH and CDR2 is LQKENI. The CDR3 loop reads CASSLGLAGTDTQYF. The CDR3 nucleotides are TGTGCCAGCTCTCTAGGACTAGCTGGCACAGATACGCAGTATTTT.

This clone was detected once. This chain links TRBV28 with TRBJ2-2, with D hard to call. Deletions cut 3 bases from V and 6 bases from J, with 5 bases between. Germline V CDR1 and CDR2: MDHEN, SYDVKM. The CDR3 spans 12 residues. The CDR3 protein is CASSFGAGELFF. DNA for the CDR3: TGTGCCAGCAGTTTTGGAGCCGGGGAGCTGTTTTTT. The whole variable domain, filled in from reference TRBV28 and TRBJ2-2, reads DVKVTQSSRYLVKRTGEKVFLECVQDMDHENMFWYRQDPGLGLRLIYFSYDVKMKEKGDIPEGYSVSREKKERFSLILESASTNQTSMYLCASSFGAGELFFGEGSRLTVL.

The CDR3 spells CASSGAGGASETQYF. The CDR3 nucleotides are TGTGCCAGCAGTGGGGCAGGGGGCGCTTCGGAGACCCAGTACTTC. The rearrangement links TRBV2 to TRBJ2-5; 8 bases match TRBD1. V shed 4 bases and J 5 bases; nucleotides not matched to a gene: 9. The germline CDR1 and CDR2 sequences are SNHLY and FYNNEI. The CDR3 totals 15 residues.

This chain uses TRBV7-2 with TRBJ1-1; maybe TRBD1 (6 bases). This CDR3 contains 16 residues. V lost 5 bases, J lost 2 bases, and 18 bases lay in between. Germline V CDR1 and CDR2: SGHTA, FQGNSA. The DNA of the CDR3 is TGTGCCAGCAGCGGAAAACAGGGTTTGTTTAACACTGAAGCTTTCTTT. It codes for CASSGKQGLFNTEAFF.

The V call is TRBV9, the J call TRBJ1-2, with 7 bases fitting TRBD1. V was pared by 4 bases and J by 5 bases, with 5 bases of the junction left unmatched. This CDR3 is 13 amino acids long. From germline, CDR1 is SGDLS and CDR2 YYNGEE. This CDR3 is CASSRDSSYGYTF. For the CDR3, the DNA is TGTGCCAGCAGCAGGGACAGCTCTTATGGCTACACCTTC.

The chain uses TRBV5-1 and TRBJ2-7; 7 bases match TRBD1. The junction had 3 bases not matched to a gene; V was cut back by 3 bases and J by 0 bases. CDR3 length: 14 residues. Germline V lookup: CDR1 SGHRS, CDR2 YFSETQ. The CDR3, as DNA: TGCGCCAGCAGCTCGGGACAGCTCTCCTACGAGCAGTACTTC. Amino acids: CASSSGQLSYEQYF.

V usage is TRBV6-5 and J usage is TRBJ1-3, with a possible D match to TRBD1 (6 bases). The germline V gene has CDR1 MNHEY and CDR2 SVGAGI. This CDR3 contains 14 residues. V gave up 5 bases and J gave up 2 bases, with 10 bases separating them. CDR3 DNA sequence: TGTGCCAGCAGTCTAGGACAGACTGGAAACACCATATATTTT. It yields the protein CASSLGQTGNTIYF.